This T cell receptor (beta chain) derives from a study of T cell responses to AZD1222 COVID-19 vaccine. Findings of the study overall: With dominance at 160-218 and 743-854, vaccine-associated CD4 TCRs spanned spike. The sample set comprised mostly white British donors with more females, and clonal diversity was possibly underestimated. No day 14 peak samples; only post-peak repertoires were characterized. Spike-specific TCRs gained breadth and depth after people received two AZD1222 doses.

Germline-derived CDR1 and CDR2 are SNHLY and FYNNEI. The CDR3 sequence is 11 residues long. V dropped 8 bases and J dropped 5 bases, with 9 bases sitting between them. This table comes from immunoSEQ multiplex PCR, and its TCRdb copy is limited to in-frame clones, with some not included. This sample carries about 120,000 clones, roughly nine tenths of them seen once, and the ten largest clones take about 5.3%. About this clone itself: Its matching antigen is unknown.

The source of this sequence is an adult in good health. This sequence joins TRBV2 and TRBJ1-1; D is uncertain. Sample: peripheral blood, taken on day 0 of AZD1222 vaccination. DNA of the CDR3: TGTGCCAGCGCGTGGGAAACTGAAGCTTTCTTT. Translating gives CASAWETEAFF.